This paragraph reports one TCR beta chain. The antigen is not known. Trimming shortened V by 7 bases and J by 0 bases, and 9 bases separated the two germline ends. The CDR3 loop spans 14 amino acids. From germline, CDR1 is MNHNS and CDR2 SASEGT. Amplified TCR beta CDR3 regions derived from RNA transcripts. The HTBI set primed first-round TCR CDR3 RT-PCR. One entry per CDR3 protein, called by TCRdb with MiXCR from the multiplex PCR reads. The repertoire holds about 740,000 distinct CDR3 sequences, with 14% as singletons. The data are from a study of T cells in Graves' hyperthyroidism and ophthalmopathy. General study points: Blood held most thyroid clonotypes expanded above 0.001 frequency.

Patients showing uncontrolled infection, other autoimmune disease, pregnancy or lactation were ineligible. PBMCs were obtained from approximately 10 ml fresh peripheral blood. The chain has TRBV6-1 and TRBJ1-4; D is unresolved. The specimen was blood. The clonotype was recovered from a woman younger than 30 with Graves' hyperthyroidism. The chain's CDR3 is CASTSYATNEKLFF. As DNA, the CDR3 is TGTGCCAGCACTTCGTATGCAACTAATGAAAAACTGTTTTTT.